This entry features one T cell receptor (beta chain) sequence. The sample originates from a study of control samples from healthy donors and cancer patients. Method: immunoSEQ multiplex PCR; TCRdb's copy keeps in-frame clones and lacks some. In the table there are 130,000 to 150,000 clones, more than 85% of which are singletons. With V trimmed by 5 bases and J by 4 bases, 3 bases remained unmatched. This CDR3 spans 14 amino acids. Germline CDR1 LNHDA, CDR2 SQIVND (reference sequence). The source is a man aged 30 to 45 in good health. The chain is built from TRBV19 and TRBJ2-5; 11 bases line up with TRBD2. Sequences were obtained from blood. This chain's CDR3 is CASSDTSGGETQYF. As DNA, the CDR3 is TGTGCCAGTAGTGATACTAGCGGGGGAGAGACCCAGTACTTC.